A single sample gave rise to the 15 T cell receptor beta chains below, sequenced in a study of cytomegalovirus exposure and HLA in healthy donors. PCR primers comprised 60 Vbeta and 13 Jbeta primers. Only in-frame clones appear in the TCRdb table, and some are missing; sequencing was by immunoSEQ multiplex PCR. This sample has 130,000 or so clones, with roughly four fifths found just once. The sequencing input was PBMCs. These receptor sequences come from a man between 18 and 29 years old in good health and CMV-seropositive.

This clone was seen a handful of times. The J gene is TRBJ2-1, the V gene TRBV30; TRBD2 agrees at 7 bases. The CDR3 is 15 residues long. The J segment lost 9 bases and the V segment lost 7 bases, leaving 18 bases of the junction unmatched. The V gene's germline CDR1 is GTSNPN and CDR2 SVGIG (reference sequence). CDR3 amino acids: CAYILAKREGCEQFF. CDR3 nucleotides: TGTGCCTATATACTAGCGAAACGTGAGGGATGTGAGCAGTTCTTC.

The chain links TRBV2 to TRBJ2-7, with TRBD2 identical over 8 bases. V dropped 4 bases and J dropped 0; count of bases not matched to a gene: 8. The CDR3 totals 16 residues. Germline values: CDR1 SNHLY, CDR2 FYNNEI. CDR3: CASSGLAGLSSYEQYF. CDR3 DNA: TGTGCCAGCAGTGGGCTAGCGGGCCTCAGCTCCTACGAGCAGTACTTC.

The V call is TRBV4-2, the J call TRBJ1-1, with 7 nucleotides matching TRBD1. The V and J ends lost 3 bases and 5 bases, in that order; junction bases with no gene match: 9. CDR1 is LGHNA, CDR2 YNFKEQ, per germline. The CDR3 is made up of 15 amino acids. The CDR3 nucleotides read TGTGCCAGCAGCCAGGGAACAGGGGAGGTAACTGAAGCTTTCTTT. Translation: CASSQGTGEVTEAFF.

The chain links TRBV28 to TRBJ2-7, with 10 bases fitting TRBD1. The V gene's germline CDR1 is MDHEN and CDR2 SYDVKM. V gave up 4 bases and J gave up 5 bases; unmatched junction bases: 8. CDR3 size: 15 residues. CDR3 nucleotide sequence: TGTGCCAGCAGTTCAACCCCGGACAGGGGGAACGAGCAGTACTTC. Its protein product is CASSSTPDRGNEQYF.

The CDR3 is CASSPKERLNTEAFF. The CDR3 region has the DNA TGTGCCAGCAGCCCAAAAGAGCGGTTGAACACTGAAGCTTTCTTT. The rearrangement joins TRBV7-9 to TRBJ1-1; D gene unclear. This CDR3 is built from 15 residues. Trimming pared 5 bases from V and 0 bases from J, leaving 13 bases between. Germline V gene sequence: CDR1 SEHNR, CDR2 FQNEAQ (reference sequence).

This chain connects TRBV11-2 to TRBJ2-7; 9 bases align to TRBD1. Germline V gene data show CDR1 as SGHAT and CDR2 as FQNNGV. V shed 5 bases, J shed 2 bases, and the junction held 7 bases outside the gene matches. The CDR3 sequence is 15 residues long. CDR3 sequence (DNA): TGTGCCAGCAGCCCGAGAGGGACAGGGACCTACGAGCAGTACTTC. Translation gives CASSPRGTGTYEQYF.

There are a few counts of this clone. The chain employs TRBV29-1 and TRBJ2-7; 10 bases map to TRBD2. Losses at the gene ends were 6 bases for V and 0 bases for J; bases not matched to a gene: 5. Per the germline V gene, CDR1 is SQVTM and CDR2 is ANQGSEA. The CDR3 runs to 14 residues. The CDR3 coding sequence is TGCAGCGTGGGGACTAGCGAGGCCTCCTACGAGCAGTACTTC. This encodes CSVGTSEASYEQYF.

The J gene is TRBJ2-7, the V gene TRBV15, with 7 bases that match TRBD1. CDR3 length: 15 residues. CDR1 LNHNV and CDR2 YYDKDF come from the germline V gene (reference sequence). The trim removed 4 bases at V and 3 bases at J, leaving 9 bases unmatched. The CDR3 protein is CATSKRGQSIYEQYF. CDR3 bases: TGTGCCACCAGCAAACGGGGACAGTCAATCTACGAGCAGTACTTC.

The CDR3 sequence is CASSLAGGLEQFF. CDR3 DNA sequence: TGTGCCAGCAGCTTGGCGGGGGGACTAGAGCAGTTCTTC. This sequence joins TRBV5-6 and TRBJ2-1; 7 bases align to TRBD2. CDR1 and CDR2 (germline): SGHDT, YYEEEE. This CDR3 spans 13 amino acids. V was pared by 0 bases and J by 10 bases, with 4 bases of the junction left unmatched.

The chain joins TRBV5-1 to TRBJ2-1; TRBD1 might be the D (6 bases). The CDR3 sequence is 15 residues long. The germline V gene encodes CDR1 SGHRS and CDR2 YFSETQ. V was trimmed by 2 bases and J by 0 bases, leaving 9 bases between them. CDR3 loop: CASSFRGSSYNEQFF. The CDR3 bases are TGCGCCAGCAGCTTTAGGGGGAGCTCCTACAATGAGCAGTTCTTC.

The gene calls are TRBV19 and TRBJ1-1; D remains ambiguous. Germline V gives CDR1 LNHDA, CDR2 SQIVND (reference sequence). The ends were cut back, 1 base at V and 5 bases at J, with 11 bases in the middle. The CDR3 is made up of 14 amino acids. DNA for the CDR3: TGTGCCAGTAGTATAGGTCCCCGAGGGACTGAAGCTTTCTTT. This encodes CASSIGPRGTEAFF.

This sequence joins TRBV6-6 and TRBJ1-1; a weak D match, TRBD1 (5 bases). The CDR3 runs to 12 residues. Between the trimmed V and J ends, which lost 9 bases and 0 bases, there was a span of 8 bases. Germline CDR1 is MNHNY and CDR2 is SVGAGI (reference sequence). The CDR3 protein is CASGHLNTEAFF. CDR3 in DNA: TGTGCCAGTGGACACTTGAACACTGAAGCTTTCTTT.

This clone was seen a few times. The V and J genes are TRBV27 and TRBJ2-1, with 7 bases aligning to TRBD2. With 3 bases clipped from V and 8 bases from J, the junction kept 10 bases outside the gene matches. The CDR3 length is 15 residues. From germline, CDR1 is MNHEY and CDR2 SMNVEV (reference sequence). The CDR3 reads CASSLGRESVDEQFF. The CDR3 DNA sequence: TGTGCCAGCAGTTTGGGGCGGGAGTCAGTCGATGAGCAGTTCTTC.

The chain couples TRBV7-8 to TRBJ2-2; TRBD2 aligns across 7 bases. Germline V gene lookup returns CDR1 SGHVS and CDR2 FQNEAQ. The CDR3 sequence is 18 residues long. V lost 7 bases to trimming and J lost 1 base; unmatched junction nucleotides: 15. CDR3 residues: CASIDPRGGRMNTGELFF. CDR3 DNA sequence: TGTGCCAGCATCGACCCCCGGGGCGGGAGAATGAACACCGGGGAGCTGTTTTTT.

A remark on this clone: This same CDR3 is encoded by further DNA sequences in the sample. V is TRBV4-1 and J is TRBJ1-1, with a tentative D call TRBD1 (6 bases). V was clipped by 0 bases and J by 2 bases, with 19 bases between them. This CDR3 comprises 18 residues. Germline lookup yields CDR1 MGHRA and CDR2 YSYEKL. In DNA form, the CDR3 reads TGCGCCAGCAGCCAAGACGCCCTTCAACCGGGACATAACACTGAAGCTTTCTTT. It codes for CASSQDALQPGHNTEAFF.